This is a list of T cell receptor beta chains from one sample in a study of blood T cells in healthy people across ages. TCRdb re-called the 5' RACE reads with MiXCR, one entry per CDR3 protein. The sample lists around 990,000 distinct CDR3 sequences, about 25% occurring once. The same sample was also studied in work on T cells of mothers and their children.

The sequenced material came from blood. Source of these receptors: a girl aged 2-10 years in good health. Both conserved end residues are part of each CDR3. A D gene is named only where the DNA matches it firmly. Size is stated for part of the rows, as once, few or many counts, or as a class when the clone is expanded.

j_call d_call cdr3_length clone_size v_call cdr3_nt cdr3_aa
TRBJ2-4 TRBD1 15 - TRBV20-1 TGCAGTGCTAGATCGATCGGGACAGGGGGAAACATTCAGTACTTC CSARSIGTGGNIQYF
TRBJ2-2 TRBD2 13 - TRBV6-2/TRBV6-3 TGTGCCAGCAGTTACCGGGGGGCCGGGGAGCTGTTTTTT CASSYRGAGELFF
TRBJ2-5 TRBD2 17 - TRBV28 TGTGCCAGCACCGACCCCTTGGGGAGGGCCATGAAAGAGACCCAGTACTTC CASTDPLGRAMKETQYF
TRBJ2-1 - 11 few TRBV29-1 TGCAGCGTTTATAGCGGAAATGAGCAGTTCTTC CSVYSGNEQFF
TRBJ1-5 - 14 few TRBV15 TGTGCCACCAGCCTAGGACAGTTTAATCAGCCCCAGCATTTT CATSLGQFNQPQHF
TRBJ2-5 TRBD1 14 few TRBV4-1 TGCGCCAGCAGCCCCGACAGGGTTGGAGAGACCCAGTGCTTC CASSPDRVGETQCF
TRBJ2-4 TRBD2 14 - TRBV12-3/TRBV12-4 TGTGCCAGCACTCAACTAGCGGGAAGGAACATTCAGTACTTC CASTQLAGRNIQYF
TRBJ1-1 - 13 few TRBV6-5 TGTGCCAGCAGTCGACAGGCGAACACTGAAGCTTTCTTT CASSRQANTEAFF
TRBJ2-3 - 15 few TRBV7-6 TGTGCCAGCGCTATCGGAGCTAGCAACACAGATACGCAGTATTTT CASAIGASNTDTQYF
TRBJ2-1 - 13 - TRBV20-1 TGCAGTGCTAGGGGGGCGGGATGGGGTGAGCAGTTCTTC CSARGAGWGEQFF
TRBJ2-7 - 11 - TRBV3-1 TGTGCCACACGACAGGCCTACGAGCAGTACTTC CATRQAYEQYF
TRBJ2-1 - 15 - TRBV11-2 TGTGCCAGCAGCTTAGTTTTTAGCTCCTACAATGAGCAGTTCTTC CASSLVFSSYNEQFF
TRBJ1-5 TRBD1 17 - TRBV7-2 TGTGCCAGCAGCCCAGGAACAAACAGGGGGAGGAATCAGCCCCAGCATTTT CASSPGTNRGRNQPQHF
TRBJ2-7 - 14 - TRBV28 TGTGCCACCCACCAGACTGGCGGGATTTACGAGCAGTACTTC CATHQTGGIYEQYF
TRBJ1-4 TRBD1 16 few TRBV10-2 TGCGCCAGCAGTGATCCACAGGGGGCTACTAATGAAAAACTGTTTTTT CASSDPQGATNEKLFF
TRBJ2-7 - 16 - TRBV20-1 TGCAGTGCTAGATTCAGAGGGGGACTATCAATATACGAGCAGTACTTC CSARFRGGLSIYEQYF
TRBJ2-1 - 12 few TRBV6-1 TGTGCCAGCCGGGGGACATCGGATGAGCAGTTCTTC CASRGTSDEQFF
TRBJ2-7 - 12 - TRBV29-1 TGCAGCGTCGGGGGGCTAAGGGACGAGCAGTACTTC CSVGGLRDEQYF
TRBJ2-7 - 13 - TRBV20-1 TGCAGTGCTCGACGGGACACCTCCTACGAGCAGTACTTC CSARRDTSYEQYF
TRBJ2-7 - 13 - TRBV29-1 TGCAGCGTTGACGGGACGGTTCCCTACGAGCAGTACTTC CSVDGTVPYEQYF
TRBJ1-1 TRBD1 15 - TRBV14 TGTGCCAGCAGCCGAGGACAGGGGGCCTACACTGAAGCTTTCTTT CASSRGQGAYTEAFF
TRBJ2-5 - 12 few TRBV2 TGTGCCAGCAGCGCGGACGAGAAGACCCAGTACTTC CASSADEKTQYF
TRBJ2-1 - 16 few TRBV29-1 TGCAGCGTTGAAGTAGGAAGGCAGGGGAGGGCCAATGAGCAGTTCTTC CSVEVGRQGRANEQFF
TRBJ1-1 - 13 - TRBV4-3 TGCGCCAGCAGCCAAGACGCCAACACTGAAGCTTTCTTT CASSQDANTEAFF
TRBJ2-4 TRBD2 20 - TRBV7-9 TGTGCCAGCAGCCCGCGCCGACTAGCCGGAAACCCTGTAGCCAAAAACATTCAGTACTTC CASSPRRLAGNPVAKNIQYF
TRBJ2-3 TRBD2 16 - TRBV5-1 TGCGCCAGCAGCGCGATGGTTAGCGGGGGAACAGATACGCAGTATTTT CASSAMVSGGTDTQYF
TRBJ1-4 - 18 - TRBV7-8 TGTGCCAGCAGCTTAGCAGGGGGGGAGACAGGATTTTATGAAAAACTGTTTTTT CASSLAGGETGFYEKLFF
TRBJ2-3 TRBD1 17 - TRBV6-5 TGTGCCAGCAGTCCGGAAGATATCAGACAGGGTGGGGATACGCAGTATTTT CASSPEDIRQGGDTQYF
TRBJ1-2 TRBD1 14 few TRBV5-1 TGCGCCAGCAGCCGGACAGGGGGTCCCTATGGCTACACCTTC CASSRTGGPYGYTF
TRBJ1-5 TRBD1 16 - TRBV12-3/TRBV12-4 TGTGCCAGCAGTACGGGGACAGGGGGTACCGATCAGCCCCAGCATTTT CASSTGTGGTDQPQHF